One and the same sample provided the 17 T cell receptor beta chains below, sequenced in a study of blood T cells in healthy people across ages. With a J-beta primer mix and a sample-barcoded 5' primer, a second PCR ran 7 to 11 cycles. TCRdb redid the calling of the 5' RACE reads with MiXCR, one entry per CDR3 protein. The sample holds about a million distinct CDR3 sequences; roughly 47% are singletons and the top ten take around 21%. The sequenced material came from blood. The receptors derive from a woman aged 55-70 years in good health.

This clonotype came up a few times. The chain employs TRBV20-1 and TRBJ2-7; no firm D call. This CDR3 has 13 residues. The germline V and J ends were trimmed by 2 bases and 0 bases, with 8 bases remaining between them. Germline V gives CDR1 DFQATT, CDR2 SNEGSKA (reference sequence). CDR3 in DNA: TGCAGTGCTAGATGGAGACACTCCTACGAGCAGTACTTC. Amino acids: CSARWRHSYEQYF.

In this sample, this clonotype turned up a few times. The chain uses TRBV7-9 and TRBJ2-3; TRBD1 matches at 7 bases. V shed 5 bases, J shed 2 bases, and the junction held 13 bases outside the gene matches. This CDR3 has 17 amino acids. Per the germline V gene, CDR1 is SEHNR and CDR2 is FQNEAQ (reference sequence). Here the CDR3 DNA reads TGTGCCAGCAGCCCCAGAGGGGGCAGACAGCCCACAGATACGCAGTATTTT. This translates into CASSPRGGRQPTDTQYF.

CDR3 sequence (DNA): TGCGCCAGCAGCCAACGGGACATAGCCAACACTGAAGCTTTCTTT. This encodes CASSQRDIANTEAFF. V gene TRBV4-1 combines with J gene TRBJ1-1, with D perhaps TRBD1 (6 bases). Germline V gene lookup returns CDR1 MGHRA and CDR2 YSYEKL. V gave up 2 bases and J gave up 2 bases, with 12 bases separating them. The CDR3 contains 15 residues.

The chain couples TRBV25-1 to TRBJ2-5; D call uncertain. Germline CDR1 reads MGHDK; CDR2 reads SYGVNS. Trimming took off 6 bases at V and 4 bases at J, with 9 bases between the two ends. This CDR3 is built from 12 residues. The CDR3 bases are TGTGCCAGCAGGGGGATGGTAGAGACCCAGTACTTC. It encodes CASRGMVETQYF.

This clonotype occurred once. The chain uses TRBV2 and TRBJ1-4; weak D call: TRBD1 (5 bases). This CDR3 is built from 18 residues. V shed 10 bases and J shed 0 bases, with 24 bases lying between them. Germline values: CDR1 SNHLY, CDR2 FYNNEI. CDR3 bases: TGTGCCACCTCCCGAGGGTGGGGACGGCGTGCAACTAATGAAAAACTGTTTTTT. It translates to CATSRGWGRRATNEKLFF. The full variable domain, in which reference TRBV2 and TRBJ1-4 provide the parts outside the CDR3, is EPEVTQTPSHQVTQMGQEVILRCVPISNHLYFYWYRQILGQKVEFLVSFYNNEISEKSEIFDDQFSVERPDGSNFTLKIRSTKLEDSAMYFCATSRGWGRRATNEKLFFGSGTQLSVL.

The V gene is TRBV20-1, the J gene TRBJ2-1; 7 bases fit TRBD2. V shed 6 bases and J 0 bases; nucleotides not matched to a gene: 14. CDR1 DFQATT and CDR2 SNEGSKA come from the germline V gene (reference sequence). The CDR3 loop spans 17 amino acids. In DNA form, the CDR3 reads TGCAGTGCCCACGCTCTGGCGGGAGAAGCCTCCTACAATGAGCAGTTCTTC. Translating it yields CSAHALAGEASYNEQFF.

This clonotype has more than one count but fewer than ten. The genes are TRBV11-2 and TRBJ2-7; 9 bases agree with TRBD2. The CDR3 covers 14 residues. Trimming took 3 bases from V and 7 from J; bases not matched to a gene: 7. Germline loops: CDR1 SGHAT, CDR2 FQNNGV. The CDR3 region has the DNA TGTGCCAGCAGCTTGACTAGCGGTAACAATGAGCAGTACTTC. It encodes CASSLTSGNNEQYF.

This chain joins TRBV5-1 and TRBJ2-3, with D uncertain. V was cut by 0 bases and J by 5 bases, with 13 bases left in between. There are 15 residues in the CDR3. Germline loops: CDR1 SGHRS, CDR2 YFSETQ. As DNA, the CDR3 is TGCGCCAGCAGCTTGGTGGTGCAGTTGAAAGATACGCAGTATTTT. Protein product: CASSLVVQLKDTQYF.

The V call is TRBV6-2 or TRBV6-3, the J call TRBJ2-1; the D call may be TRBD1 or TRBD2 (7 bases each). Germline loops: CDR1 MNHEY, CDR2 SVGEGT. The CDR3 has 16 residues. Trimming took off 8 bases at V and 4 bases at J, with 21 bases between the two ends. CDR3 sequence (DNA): TGTGCCAGCGTTTCCGCAGGGGGGGGATCTTACAATGAGCAGTTCTTC. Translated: CASVSAGGGSYNEQFF.

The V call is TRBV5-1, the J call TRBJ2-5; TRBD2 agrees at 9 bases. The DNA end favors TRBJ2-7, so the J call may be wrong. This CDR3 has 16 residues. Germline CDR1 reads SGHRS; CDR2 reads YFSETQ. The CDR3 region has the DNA TGCGCCAGCAGCTTGATCTTGGCGGGAGGGGTCCACGAGCAGTACTTC. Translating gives CASSLILAGGVHEQYF.

CDR3 DNA sequence: TGTGCCAGCTGTCCCGACGGGACCGGGGAGCTGTTTTTT. Encoded protein: CASCPDGTGELFF. J is TRBJ2-2 and V is TRBV4-2, with unresolved D. This CDR3 has 13 residues. The V end was cut by 8 bases, the J end by 5 bases, with 12 bases between. Germline assignment: CDR1 LGHNA and CDR2 YNFKEQ.

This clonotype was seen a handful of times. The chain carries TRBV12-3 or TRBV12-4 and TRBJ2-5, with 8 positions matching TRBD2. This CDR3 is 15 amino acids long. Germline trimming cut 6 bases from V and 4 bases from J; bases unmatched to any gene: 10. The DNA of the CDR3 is TGTGCCAGCAGCCCGGGACTAGGGACCTTAGAGACCCAGTACTTC. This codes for CASSPGLGTLETQYF.

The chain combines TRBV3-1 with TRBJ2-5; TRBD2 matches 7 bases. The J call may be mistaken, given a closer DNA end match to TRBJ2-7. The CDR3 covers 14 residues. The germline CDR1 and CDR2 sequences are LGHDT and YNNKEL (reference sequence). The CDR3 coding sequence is TGTGCCAGCAGCCAAGCGGGAGGAGCCTACGAGCAGTACTTC. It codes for CASSQAGGAYEQYF.

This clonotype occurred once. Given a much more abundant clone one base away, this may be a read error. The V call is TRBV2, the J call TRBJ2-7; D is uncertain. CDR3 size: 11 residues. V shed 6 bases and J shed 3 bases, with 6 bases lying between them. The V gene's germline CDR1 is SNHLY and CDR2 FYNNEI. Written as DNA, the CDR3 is TGTGCCAGCAGGGAATACTACGAGCAGTACTTC. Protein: CASREYYEQYF.

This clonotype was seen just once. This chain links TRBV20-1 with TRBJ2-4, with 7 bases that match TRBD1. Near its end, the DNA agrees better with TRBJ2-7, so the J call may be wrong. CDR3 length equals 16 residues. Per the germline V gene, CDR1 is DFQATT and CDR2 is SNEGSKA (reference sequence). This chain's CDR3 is CSARDLGQENAYEQYF. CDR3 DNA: TGCAGTGCTAGAGACCTCGGACAGGAGAATGCCTACGAGCAGTACTTC.

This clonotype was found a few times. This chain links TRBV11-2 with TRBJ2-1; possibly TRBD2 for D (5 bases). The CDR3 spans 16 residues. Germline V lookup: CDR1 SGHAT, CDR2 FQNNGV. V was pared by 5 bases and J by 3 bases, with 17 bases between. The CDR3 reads CASSNTRASSYNEQFF. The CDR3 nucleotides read TGTGCCAGCAGCAATACCCGGGCTAGCAGCTACAATGAGCAGTTCTTC. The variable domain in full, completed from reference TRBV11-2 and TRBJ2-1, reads EAGVAQSPRYKIIEKRQSVAFWCNPISGHATLYWYQQILGQGPKLLIQFQNNGVVDDSQLPKDRFSAERLKGVDSTLKIQPAKLEDSAVYLCASSNTRASSYNEQFFGPGTRLTVL.

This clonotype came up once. The CDR3 DNA reads as TGCAGTGCTAGAGATCCCTGGACTAGCTACTCCTACAATGAGCAGTTCTTC. Its translation is CSARDPWTSYSYNEQFF. This chain joins TRBV20-1 and TRBJ2-1; 8 bases are shared with TRBD2. CDR1 and CDR2 (germline): DFQATT, SNEGSKA (reference sequence). The CDR3 contains 17 residues. Trimming cost V 0 bases and J 0 bases; bases outside gene matches: 7.